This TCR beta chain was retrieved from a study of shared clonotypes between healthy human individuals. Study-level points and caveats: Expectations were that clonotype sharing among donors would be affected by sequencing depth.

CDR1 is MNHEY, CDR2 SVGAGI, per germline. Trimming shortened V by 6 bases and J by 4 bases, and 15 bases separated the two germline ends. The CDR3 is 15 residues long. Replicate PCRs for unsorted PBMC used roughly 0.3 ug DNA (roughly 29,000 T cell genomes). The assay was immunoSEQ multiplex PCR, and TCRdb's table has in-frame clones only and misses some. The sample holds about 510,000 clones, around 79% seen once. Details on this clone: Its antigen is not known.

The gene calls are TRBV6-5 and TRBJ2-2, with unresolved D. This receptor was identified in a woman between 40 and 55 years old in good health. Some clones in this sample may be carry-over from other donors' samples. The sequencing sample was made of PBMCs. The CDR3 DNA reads TGTGCCAGCAGCCGGAGTATAGAGTCCACCGGGGAGCTGTTTTTT. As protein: CASSRSIESTGELFF.